The clone carrying this T cell receptor (beta chain) was seen repeatedly, ten times or more. What it binds is not known. Researchers took RNA transcripts and amplified the TCR beta CDR3 regions from them. First-round RT-PCR with HTBI primers amplified the TCR CDR3 region. Each CDR3 protein is one row after TCRdb ran MiXCR on the multiplex PCR reads. The table records 640,000 or so distinct CDR3 sequences, about 15% of them present only once. This sample was included in a study of T cells in Graves' hyperthyroidism and ophthalmopathy. General observations from the study: The model's output predicted ophthalmopathy at a median of roughly 6 months prior to onset.

Looked up from germline, CDR1 is SGHAT and CDR2 is FQDESV (reference sequence). The CDR3 covers 14 residues. Between the trimmed V and J ends, which lost 2 bases and 6 bases, there was a span of 14 bases. The sequencing sample was made of blood. This chain uses TRBV11-1 with TRBJ2-7; weak D call: TRBD2 (5 bases). This TCR was recovered from a woman aged 40 to 50 with Graves' ophthalmopathy. The chain's CDR3 is CASSLQAEGSEQYF. CDR3 in DNA: TGTGCCAGCAGCTTACAGGCAGAGGGTAGCGAGCAGTACTTC.